A single sample is the source of the 21 T cell receptor beta chains below, sequenced in a study of cytomegalovirus exposure and HLA in healthy donors. The primer mix had 60 Vbeta and 13 Jbeta primers. Generated by immunoSEQ multiplex PCR, the TCRdb table keeps only in-frame clones and is missing some. This table has over 85,000 clones, roughly four fifths appearing once. Specimen: PBMCs. These receptors were taken from a man aged 35-49 years in good health and CMV-seronegative.

This chain connects TRBV7-7 to TRBJ1-1; no reliable D call. The CDR3 totals 14 residues. Germline assignment: CDR1 SSHAT and CDR2 FNYEAQ (reference sequence). Trimming removed 2 bases at V and 10 bases at J, with 17 bases between. In DNA form, the CDR3 reads TGTGCCAGCAGCTTAACTGGGCCGCGCCAAAGAGCTTTCTTT. Amino acid sequence: CASSLTGPRQRAFF. Based on the CDR3 plus reference TRBV7-7 and TRBJ1-1, the full variable domain is GAGVSQSPRYKVTKRGQDVTLRCDPISSHATLYWYQQALGQGPEFLTYFNYEAQPDKSGLPSDRFSAERPEGSISTLTIQRTEQRDSAMYRCASSLTGPRQRAFFGQGTRLTVV.

J is TRBJ1-3 and V is TRBV5-1, with 7 bases aligning to TRBD1. J lost 1 base, V lost 2 bases, and 0 bases had no gene match. Germline V gives CDR1 SGHRS, CDR2 YFSETQ. The CDR3 spans 14 residues. The CDR3 sequence is CASSLQGSGNTIYF. The CDR3 DNA sequence: TGCGCCAGCAGCTTACAGGGGTCTGGAAACACCATATATTTT.

This chain connects TRBV7-2 to TRBJ2-7; D not resolved. CDR1 is SGHTA and CDR2 is FQGNSA in the germline V gene. V lost 1 base, J lost 7 bases, and 8 bases lay in between. This CDR3 is built from 12 residues. The CDR3 DNA reads TGTGCCAGCAGCTTAGACTTCTGGGAGCAGTACTTC. Translated, it gives CASSLDFWEQYF.

This chain links TRBV5-6 with TRBJ2-3; 9 nucleotides line up with TRBD2. The CDR3 runs 17 residues. Germline CDR1 reads SGHDT; CDR2 reads YYEEEE. J lost 4 bases, V lost 5 bases, and 14 bases had no gene match. The CDR3 sequence is CASRAAQRGVRADTQYF. CDR3 DNA sequence: TGTGCCAGCAGGGCCGCTCAGCGGGGGGTGAGGGCAGATACGCAGTATTTT.

This clone was observed many times. The CDR3 DNA follows: TGTGCCAGCAGTGACAGGGGGCACACTGAAGCTTTCTTT. This sequence encodes CASSDRGHTEAFF. This chain joins TRBV6-1 and TRBJ1-1; TRBD1 aligns across 8 bases. The CDR3 spans 13 residues. Germline V gene data show CDR1 as MNHNS and CDR2 as SASEGT. V lost 3 bases to trimming and J lost 3 bases; unmatched junction nucleotides: 0.

The chain links TRBV2 to TRBJ1-2, with D possibly TRBD1 on 5 matching bases. V gave up 3 bases and J gave up 2 bases, with 10 bases separating them. This CDR3 is built from 14 residues. The germline V gene encodes CDR1 SNHLY and CDR2 FYNNEI. This chain's CDR3 is CASSEKGANYGYTF. The CDR3 coding sequence is TGTGCCAGCAGTGAGAAAGGGGCGAACTATGGCTACACCTTC.

The chain joins TRBV10-3 to TRBJ2-5; maybe TRBD1 (5 bases). Trimming removed 8 bases at V and 1 base at J, with 8 bases between. This CDR3 comprises 12 residues. CDR1 is ENHRY and CDR2 is SYGVKD in the germline V gene. CDR3 sequence reads: CAISGSQETQYF. The CDR3 coding sequence is TGTGCCATCTCAGGGTCCCAAGAGACCCAGTACTTC.

V gene TRBV28 combines with J gene TRBJ2-7; TRBD1 aligns across 7 bases. The CDR3 spans 15 residues. From germline, CDR1 is MDHEN and CDR2 SYDVKM. V lost 6 bases, J lost 0 bases, and 8 bases stayed unmatched. DNA for the CDR3: TGTGCCAGCAGCCTCGGGACAGAAGGCTCCTACGAGCAGTACTTC. This translates into CASSLGTEGSYEQYF.

The rearrangement joins TRBV12-5 to TRBJ1-5; possible D gene TRBD1, 6 bases. The germline V gene has CDR1 LGHNT and CDR2 FRNRAP. The CDR3 is 17 amino acids. V lost 0 bases to trimming and J lost 2 bases, with 14 bases between them. CDR3 protein: CASGLVQGASGNQPQHF. CDR3 in DNA: TGTGCTAGTGGTTTGGTACAGGGAGCGTCGGGCAATCAGCCCCAGCATTTT. Drawing the rest from reference TRBV12-5 and TRBJ1-5, the complete variable domain is DARVTQTPRHKVTEMGQEVTMRCQPILGHNTVFWYRQTMMQGLELLAYFRNRAPLDDSGMPKDRFSAEMPDATLATLKIQPSEPRDSAVYFCASGLVQGASGNQPQHFGDGTRLSIL.

Regarding this clone: Other DNA sequences in this sample translate to the same CDR3. This rearrangement joins TRBV11-2 to TRBJ1-5; D is undetermined. CDR3 length: 13 residues. Germline V lookup: CDR1 SGHAT, CDR2 FQNNGV. V was trimmed by 6 bases and J by 2 bases, leaving 8 bases between them. Here the CDR3 DNA reads TGTGCCAGCAGTTTATCGGGCAATCAGCCCCAGCATTTT. Its translation is CASSLSGNQPQHF. Together with reference TRBV11-2 and TRBJ1-5, the CDR3 gives the full variable domain: EAGVAQSPRYKIIEKRQSVAFWCNPISGHATLYWYQQILGQGPKLLIQFQNNGVVDDSQLPKDRFSAERLKGVDSTLKIQPAKLEDSAVYLCASSLSGNQPQHFGDGTRLSIL.

This clone was seen more than once but under ten times. The chain links TRBV2 to TRBJ2-1, with 7 positions matching TRBD1. V was pared by 6 bases and J by 6 bases, with 2 bases of the junction left unmatched. Germline-derived CDR1 and CDR2 are SNHLY and FYNNEI. The CDR3 has 12 residues. CDR3 loop: CASRGDSNEQFF. CDR3 in DNA: TGTGCCAGCAGAGGGGACAGCAATGAGCAGTTCTTC.

This clone was counted only a few times. The chain is built from TRBV7-2 and TRBJ1-1; D is unclear. The CDR3 loop spans 12 amino acids. Germline-derived CDR1 and CDR2 are SGHTA and FQGNSA. V lost 1 base to trimming and J lost 7 bases, with 7 bases between them. CDR3 sequence reads: CASSLGGLEAFF. The CDR3 DNA is TGTGCCAGCAGCTTAGGAGGTCTTGAAGCTTTCTTT.

The chain couples TRBV7-2 to TRBJ2-7, with D possibly TRBD1 on 5 matching bases. V lost 5 bases and J 3 bases, leaving 11 bases between the germline ends. CDR1 and CDR2 from the germline V gene are SGHTA and FQGNSA. CDR3 size: 13 residues. The CDR3 region is CASSPRQGYEQYF. The CDR3 nucleotides read TGTGCCAGCAGCCCCCGGCAGGGCTACGAGCAGTACTTC.

DNA of the CDR3: TGTGCCAGCAGTGTAAATCAAGAGACCCAGTACTTC. Its translation: CASSVNQETQYF. The genes are TRBV2 and TRBJ2-5; D is unresolved. Germline CDR1 SNHLY, CDR2 FYNNEI. The V end lost 4 bases, the J end lost 2 bases, and 5 bases lay between the germline ends. There are 12 residues in the CDR3.

The rearrangement uses TRBV7-2 and TRBJ2-6, with TRBD1 matching over 9 bases. CDR1 and CDR2 (germline): SGHTA, FQGNSA. After removal of 5 bases from V and 3 bases from J, the junction contained 2 bases not matched to a gene. The CDR3 length is 15 residues. The CDR3 reads CASSRTGVGANVLTF. In nucleotides, the CDR3 is TGTGCCAGCAGCCGGACAGGGGTTGGGGCCAACGTCCTGACTTTC.

The chain carries TRBV5-1 and TRBJ2-3, with D possibly being TRBD1 (5 bases). CDR1 is SGHRS and CDR2 is YFSETQ in the germline V gene. V was cut by 0 bases and J by 6 bases, with 17 bases left in between. The CDR3 is 16 residues long. CDR3: CASSLGQGGWWDTQYF. The CDR3 DNA reads as TGCGCCAGCAGCTTGGGTCAGGGTGGTTGGTGGGATACGCAGTATTTT.

The chain recombines TRBV6-5 with TRBJ2-7; no clear D. The germline V gene encodes CDR1 MNHEY and CDR2 SVGAGI. The CDR3 covers 14 residues. The V and J ends lost 4 bases and 0 bases respectively, with 10 bases between them. The CDR3 loop reads CASSSYSVSYEQYF. CDR3 nucleotide sequence: TGTGCCAGCAGTTCCTACAGTGTCTCCTACGAGCAGTACTTC.

This clone was counted between two and nine times. The J gene is TRBJ1-1, the V gene TRBV2; weak D call: TRBD1 (5 bases). The CDR3 is 12 residues long. Trimming removed 6 bases at V and 6 bases at J, with 11 bases between. From germline, CDR1 is SNHLY and CDR2 FYNNEI. CDR3 coding DNA: TGTGCCAGCAGGGGACTTGAGTCTGAAGCTTTCTTT. Its translation is CASRGLESEAFF.

J is TRBJ2-7 and V is TRBV4-2, with D perhaps TRBD2 (5 bases). From germline, CDR1 is LGHNA and CDR2 YNFKEQ. There are 13 residues in the CDR3. The V end lost 1 base, the J end lost 3 bases, and 7 bases lay between the germline ends. The CDR3 protein is CASSQGSGYEQYF. The DNA of the CDR3 is TGTGCCAGCAGCCAAGGAAGCGGCTACGAGCAGTACTTC.

Here the CDR3 reads CASSLGLAGSGTDTQYF. The CDR3 DNA reads TGTGCCAGCAGCTTAGGACTAGCGGGCTCCGGCACAGATACGCAGTATTTT. The chain combines TRBV7-6 with TRBJ2-3; TRBD2 matches 10 bases. This CDR3 comprises 17 residues. CDR1 and CDR2 (germline): SGHVS, FNYEAQ. Germline trimming cut 1 base from V and 1 base from J; bases unmatched to any gene: 5.

This clone was detected a few times. The genes are TRBV2 and TRBJ2-7; TRBD1 might be the D (7 bases). V lost 6 bases to trimming and J lost 2 bases, with 14 bases between them. The CDR3 sequence is 14 residues long. Germline CDR1 reads SNHLY; CDR2 reads FYNNEI. The CDR3 DNA is TGTGCCAGCAGATCAGGGGGGCTCCCCTACGAGCAGTACTTC. Residues: CASRSGGLPYEQYF.